This T cell receptor (beta chain) came from a study of CD8 T cells in ankylosing spondylitis. Whole-study findings and limits: The study identified a TCR beta motif of several highly homologous variants that appeared characteristic of ankylosing spondylitis blood. Prior work had noted some motif variants in reactive arthritis blood and synovial fluid. Matched ankylosing spondylitis synovial fluid reportedly contained a significantly enriched population of disease-linked clones. Disease-linked clones displayed a CD8+ phenotype and appeared relatively rarely in peripheral blood.

Making use of molecular barcodes, quantitative 5'-RACE generated TCR beta libraries. TCRdb called the 5' RACE reads again in MiXCR, with one record for every CDR3 protein. The sample holds some 840,000 distinct CDR3 sequences; 12% are singletons and the top ten take around 0.51%. This clonotype came up a few times. Its antigen is undetermined. Trimming cost V 6 bases and J 2 bases, with 13 bases left between them. CDR1 is MNHNS and CDR2 is SASEGT in the germline V gene. The CDR3 covers 14 residues. The origin of this receptor is a male donor with ankylosing spondylitis. The J gene is TRBJ2-5, the V gene TRBV6-1; tentatively, D is TRBD2 (5 bases). The sample comprised blood, either unsorted or a sorted T cell fraction (not recorded which). CDR3 sequence: CASRNLGSQETQYF. In DNA form, the CDR3 reads TGTGCCAGCAGAAACCTGGGGAGTCAAGAGACCCAGTACTTC.